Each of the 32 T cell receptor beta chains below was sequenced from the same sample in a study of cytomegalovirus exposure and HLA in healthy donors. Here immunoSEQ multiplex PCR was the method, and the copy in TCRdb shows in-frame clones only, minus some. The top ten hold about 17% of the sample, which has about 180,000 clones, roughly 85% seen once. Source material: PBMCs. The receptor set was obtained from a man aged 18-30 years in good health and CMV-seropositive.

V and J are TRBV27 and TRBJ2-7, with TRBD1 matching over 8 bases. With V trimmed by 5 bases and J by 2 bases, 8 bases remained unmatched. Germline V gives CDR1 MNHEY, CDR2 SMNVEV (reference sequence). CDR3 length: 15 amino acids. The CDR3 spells CASSPMTGDPYEQYF. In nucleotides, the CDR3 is TGTGCCAGCAGTCCCATGACAGGGGATCCCTACGAGCAGTACTTC.

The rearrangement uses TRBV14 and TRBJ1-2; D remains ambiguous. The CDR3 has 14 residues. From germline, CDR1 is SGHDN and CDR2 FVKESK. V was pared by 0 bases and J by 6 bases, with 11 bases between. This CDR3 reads CASSQEGSWDGYTF. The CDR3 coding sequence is TGTGCCAGCAGCCAAGAGGGCTCTTGGGATGGCTACACCTTC.

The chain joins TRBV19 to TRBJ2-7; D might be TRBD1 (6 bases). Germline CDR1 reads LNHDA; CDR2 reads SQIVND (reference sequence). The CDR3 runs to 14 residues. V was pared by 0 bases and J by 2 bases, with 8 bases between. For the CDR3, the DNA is TGTGCCAGTAGTATAGACAGGGGAGCCTACGAGCAGTACTTC. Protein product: CASSIDRGAYEQYF.

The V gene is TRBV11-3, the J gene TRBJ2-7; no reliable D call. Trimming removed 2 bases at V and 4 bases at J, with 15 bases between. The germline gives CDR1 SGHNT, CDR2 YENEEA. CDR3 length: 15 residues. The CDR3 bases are TGTGCCAGCAGCTTATCTAGTGGAGTGGGTTACGAGCAGTACTTC. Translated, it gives CASSLSSGVGYEQYF.

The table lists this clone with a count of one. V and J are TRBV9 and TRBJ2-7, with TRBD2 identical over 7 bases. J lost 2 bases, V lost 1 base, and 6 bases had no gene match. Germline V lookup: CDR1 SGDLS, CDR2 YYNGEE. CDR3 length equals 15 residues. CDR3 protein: CASSVTGTTPYEQYF. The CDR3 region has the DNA TGTGCCAGCAGCGTAACCGGGACTACACCCTACGAGCAGTACTTC.

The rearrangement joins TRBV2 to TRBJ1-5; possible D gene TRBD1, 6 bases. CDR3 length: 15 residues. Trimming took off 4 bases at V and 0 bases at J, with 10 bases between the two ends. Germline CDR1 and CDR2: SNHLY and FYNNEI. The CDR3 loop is CASSGRTDSNQPQHF. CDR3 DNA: TGTGCCAGCAGTGGGAGGACAGATAGCAATCAGCCCCAGCATTTT.

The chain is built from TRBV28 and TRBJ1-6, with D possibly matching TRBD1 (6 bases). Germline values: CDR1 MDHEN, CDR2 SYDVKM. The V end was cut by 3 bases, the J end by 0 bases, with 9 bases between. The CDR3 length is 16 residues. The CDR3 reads CASSFQGSSYNSPLHF. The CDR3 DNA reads TGTGCCAGCAGTTTCCAGGGGAGCTCCTATAATTCACCCCTCCACTTT.

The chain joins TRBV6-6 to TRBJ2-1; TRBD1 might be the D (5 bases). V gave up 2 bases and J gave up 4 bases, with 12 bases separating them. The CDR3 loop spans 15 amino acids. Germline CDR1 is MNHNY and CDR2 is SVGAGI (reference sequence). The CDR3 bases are TGTGCCAGCAGTTACGTAGCAGGGATATACAATGAGCAGTTCTTC. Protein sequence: CASSYVAGIYNEQFF.

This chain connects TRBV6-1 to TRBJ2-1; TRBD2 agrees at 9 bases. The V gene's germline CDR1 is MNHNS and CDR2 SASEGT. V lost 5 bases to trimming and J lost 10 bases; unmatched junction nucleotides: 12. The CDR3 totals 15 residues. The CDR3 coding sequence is TGTGCCAGCAGTACCCAGCGGGGGGATTTCGGAGAGCAGTTCTTC. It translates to CASSTQRGDFGEQFF.

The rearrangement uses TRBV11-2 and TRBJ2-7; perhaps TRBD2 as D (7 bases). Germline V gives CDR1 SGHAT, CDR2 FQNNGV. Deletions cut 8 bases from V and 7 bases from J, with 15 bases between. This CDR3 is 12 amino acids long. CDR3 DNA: TGTGCCAGCGCCGGCGCGGGGGCGGAGCAGTACTTC. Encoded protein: CASAGAGAEQYF.

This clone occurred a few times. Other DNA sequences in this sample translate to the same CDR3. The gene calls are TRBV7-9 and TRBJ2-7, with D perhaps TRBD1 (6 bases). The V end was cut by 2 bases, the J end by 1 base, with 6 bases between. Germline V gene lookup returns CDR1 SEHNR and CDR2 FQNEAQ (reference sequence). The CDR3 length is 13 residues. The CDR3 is CASSLRGSYEQYF. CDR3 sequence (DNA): TGTGCCAGCAGCTTAAGGGGGTCCTACGAGCAGTACTTC.

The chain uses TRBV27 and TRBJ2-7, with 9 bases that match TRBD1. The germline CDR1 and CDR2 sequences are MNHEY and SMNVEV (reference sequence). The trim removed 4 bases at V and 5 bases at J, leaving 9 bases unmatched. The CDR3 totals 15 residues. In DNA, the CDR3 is TGTGCCAGCAGTTCCCCCGGGACAGGGCTGAACGAGCAGTACTTC. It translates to CASSSPGTGLNEQYF.

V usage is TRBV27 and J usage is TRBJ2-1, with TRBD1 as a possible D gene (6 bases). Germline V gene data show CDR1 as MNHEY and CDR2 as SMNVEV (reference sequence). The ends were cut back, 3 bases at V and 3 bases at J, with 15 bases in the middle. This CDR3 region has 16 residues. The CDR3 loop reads CASSFVRTEIYNEQFF. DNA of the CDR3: TGTGCCAGCAGTTTTGTGCGGACAGAGATCTACAATGAGCAGTTCTTC.

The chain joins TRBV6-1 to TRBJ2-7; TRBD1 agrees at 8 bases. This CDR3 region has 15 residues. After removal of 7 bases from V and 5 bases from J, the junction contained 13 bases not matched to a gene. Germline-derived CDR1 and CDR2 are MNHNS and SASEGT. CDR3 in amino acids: CASNRRQGATNEQYF. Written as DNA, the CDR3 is TGTGCCAGCAATCGACGTCAGGGGGCGACGAACGAGCAGTACTTC.

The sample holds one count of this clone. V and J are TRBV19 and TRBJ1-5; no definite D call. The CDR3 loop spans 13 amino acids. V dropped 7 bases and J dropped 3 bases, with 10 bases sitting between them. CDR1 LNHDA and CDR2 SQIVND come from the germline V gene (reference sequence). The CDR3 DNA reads TGTGCCAGTACGCTACAGCACAATCAGCCCCAGCATTTT. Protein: CASTLQHNQPQHF. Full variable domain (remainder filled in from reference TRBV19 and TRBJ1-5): DGGITQSPKYLFRKEGQNVTLSCEQNLNHDAMYWYRQDPGQGLRLIYYSQIVNDFQKGDIAEGYSVSREKKESFPLTVTSAQKNPTAFYLCASTLQHNQPQHFGDGTRLSIL.

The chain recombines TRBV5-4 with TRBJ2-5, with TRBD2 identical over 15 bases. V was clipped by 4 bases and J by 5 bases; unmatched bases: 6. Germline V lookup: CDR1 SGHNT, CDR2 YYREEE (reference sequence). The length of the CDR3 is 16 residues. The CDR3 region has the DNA TGTGCCAGCAGCCGCGGGACTAGCGGGAGGTATGAGACCCAGTACTTC. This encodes CASSRGTSGRYETQYF.

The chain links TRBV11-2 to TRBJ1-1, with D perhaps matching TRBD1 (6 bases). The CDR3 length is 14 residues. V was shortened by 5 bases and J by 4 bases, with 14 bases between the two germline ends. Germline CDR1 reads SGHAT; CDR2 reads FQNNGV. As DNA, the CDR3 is TGTGCCAGCAGCCCCACAGGGATGGGCACTGAAGCTTTCTTT. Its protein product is CASSPTGMGTEAFF.

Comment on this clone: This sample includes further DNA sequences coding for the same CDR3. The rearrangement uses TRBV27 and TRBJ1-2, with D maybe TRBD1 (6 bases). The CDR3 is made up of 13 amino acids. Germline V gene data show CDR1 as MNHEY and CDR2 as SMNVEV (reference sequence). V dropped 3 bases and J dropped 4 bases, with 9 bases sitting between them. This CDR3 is CASSLRGSYGYTF. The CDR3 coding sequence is TGTGCCAGCAGTTTGAGGGGGTCCTATGGCTACACCTTC.

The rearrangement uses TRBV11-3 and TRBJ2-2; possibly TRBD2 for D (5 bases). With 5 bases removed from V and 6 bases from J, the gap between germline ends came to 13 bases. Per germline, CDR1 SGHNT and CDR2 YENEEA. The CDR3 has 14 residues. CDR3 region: CASSEGGESGELFF. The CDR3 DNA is TGTGCCAGCAGCGAAGGAGGTGAATCCGGGGAGCTGTTTTTT.

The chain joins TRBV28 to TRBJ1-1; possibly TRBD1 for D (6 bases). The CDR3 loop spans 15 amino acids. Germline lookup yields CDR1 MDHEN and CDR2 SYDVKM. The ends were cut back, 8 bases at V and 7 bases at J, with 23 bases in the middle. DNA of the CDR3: TGTGCCAGCCCCCCGGAACTCGGGGGGCGCGGTGAAGCTTTCTTT. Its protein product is CASPPELGGRGEAFF.

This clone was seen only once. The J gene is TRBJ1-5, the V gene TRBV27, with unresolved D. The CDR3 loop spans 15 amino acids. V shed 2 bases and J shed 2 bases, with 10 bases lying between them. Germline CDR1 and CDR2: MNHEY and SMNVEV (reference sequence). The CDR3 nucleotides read TGTGCCAGCAGTTTAAGCGCCTTTGGCAATCAGCCCCAGCATTTT. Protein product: CASSLSAFGNQPQHF.

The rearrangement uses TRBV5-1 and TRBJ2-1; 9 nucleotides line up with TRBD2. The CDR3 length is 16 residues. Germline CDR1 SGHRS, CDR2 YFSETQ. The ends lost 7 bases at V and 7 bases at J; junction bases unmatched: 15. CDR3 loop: CASAERTGLALNEQFF. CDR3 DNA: TGCGCCAGCGCCGAAAGGACAGGACTAGCGTTGAATGAGCAGTTCTTC.

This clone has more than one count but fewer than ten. CDR3 sequence: CASSPETRIDNEQFF. For the CDR3, the DNA is TGCGCCAGCAGTCCCGAGACTAGAATAGACAATGAGCAGTTCTTC. The V call is TRBV10-2, the J call TRBJ2-1; D is possibly TRBD2 (6 bases). V was cut by 5 bases and J by 5 bases, with 16 bases left in between. Germline values: CDR1 WSHSY, CDR2 SAAADI. CDR3 length: 15 residues.

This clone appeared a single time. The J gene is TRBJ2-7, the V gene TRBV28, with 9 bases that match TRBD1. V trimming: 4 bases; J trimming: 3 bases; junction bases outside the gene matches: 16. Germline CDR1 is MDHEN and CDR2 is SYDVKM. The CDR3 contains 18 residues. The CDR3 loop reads CASSSATGTGKNYYEQYF. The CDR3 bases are TGTGCCAGCAGTTCAGCTACCGGGACAGGGAAGAACTACTACGAGCAGTACTTC.

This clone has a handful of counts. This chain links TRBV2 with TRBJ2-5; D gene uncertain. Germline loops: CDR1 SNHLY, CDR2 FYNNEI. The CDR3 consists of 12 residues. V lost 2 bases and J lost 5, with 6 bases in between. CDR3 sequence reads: CASSELGETQYF. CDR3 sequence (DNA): TGTGCCAGCAGTGAACTGGGCGAGACCCAGTACTTC.

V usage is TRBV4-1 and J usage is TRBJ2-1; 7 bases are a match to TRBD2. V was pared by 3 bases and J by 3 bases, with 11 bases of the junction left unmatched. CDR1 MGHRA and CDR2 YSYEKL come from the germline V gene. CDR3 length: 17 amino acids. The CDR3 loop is CASSHLYGGGRYNEQFF. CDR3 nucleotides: TGCGCCAGCAGCCACCTGTATGGCGGGGGACGCTACAATGAGCAGTTCTTC.

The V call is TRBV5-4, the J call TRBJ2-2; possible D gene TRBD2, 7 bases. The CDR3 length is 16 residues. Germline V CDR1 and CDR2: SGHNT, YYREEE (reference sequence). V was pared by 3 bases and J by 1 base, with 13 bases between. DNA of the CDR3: TGTGCCAGCAGCTCCACGAGGGGGGGGAACACCGGGGAGCTGTTTTTT. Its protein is CASSSTRGGNTGELFF.

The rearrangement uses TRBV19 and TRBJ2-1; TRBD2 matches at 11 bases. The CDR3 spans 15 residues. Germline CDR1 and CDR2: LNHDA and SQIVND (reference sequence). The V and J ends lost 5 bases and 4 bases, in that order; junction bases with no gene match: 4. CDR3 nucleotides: TGTGCCAGTAGTTACACTAGCGGGGGATACAATGAGCAGTTCTTC. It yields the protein CASSYTSGGYNEQFF. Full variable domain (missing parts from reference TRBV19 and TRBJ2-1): DGGITQSPKYLFRKEGQNVTLSCEQNLNHDAMYWYRQDPGQGLRLIYYSQIVNDFQKGDIAEGYSVSREKKESFPLTVTSAQKNPTAFYLCASSYTSGGYNEQFFGPGTRLTVL.

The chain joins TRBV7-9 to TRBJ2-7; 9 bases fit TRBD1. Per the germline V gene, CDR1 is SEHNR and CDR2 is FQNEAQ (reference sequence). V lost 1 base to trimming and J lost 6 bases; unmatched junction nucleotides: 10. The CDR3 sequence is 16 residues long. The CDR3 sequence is CASSLESGTGIVEQYF. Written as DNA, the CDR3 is TGTGCCAGCAGCTTAGAATCAGGGACAGGGATCGTCGAGCAGTACTTC.

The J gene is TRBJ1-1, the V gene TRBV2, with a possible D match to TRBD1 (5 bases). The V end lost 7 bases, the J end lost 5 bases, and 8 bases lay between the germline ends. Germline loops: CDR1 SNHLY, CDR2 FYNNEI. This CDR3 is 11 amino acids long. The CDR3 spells CASMEGTEAFF. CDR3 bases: TGTGCCAGCATGGAGGGGACTGAAGCTTTCTTT.

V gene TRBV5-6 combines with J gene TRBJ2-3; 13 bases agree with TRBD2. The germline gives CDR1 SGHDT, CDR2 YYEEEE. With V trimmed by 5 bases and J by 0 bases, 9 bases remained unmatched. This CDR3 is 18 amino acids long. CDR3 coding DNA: TGTGCCAGCAGTCCCATACTAGCGGGAGGGTCTAGCACAGATACGCAGTATTTT. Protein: CASSPILAGGSSTDTQYF.

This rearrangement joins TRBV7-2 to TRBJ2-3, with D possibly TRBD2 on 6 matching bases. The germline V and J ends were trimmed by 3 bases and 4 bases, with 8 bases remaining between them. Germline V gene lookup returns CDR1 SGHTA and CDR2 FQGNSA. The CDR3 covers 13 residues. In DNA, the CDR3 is TGTGCCAGCAGCTTCAGGGACTCAGATACGCAGTATTTT. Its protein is CASSFRDSDTQYF. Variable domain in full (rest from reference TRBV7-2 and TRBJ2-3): GAGVSQSPSNKVTEKGKDVELRCDPISGHTALYWYRQSLGQGLEFLIYFQGNSAPDKSGLPSDRFSAERTGGSVSTLTIQRTQQEDSAVYLCASSFRDSDTQYFGPGTRLTVL.